Listed here are 15 T cell receptor beta chains from one sample, sequenced in a study of post-analysis software for immune sequencing data. Their antigen targets remain unknown. Study observations and caveats: About five TRBV segments, including TRBV5-6, TRBV5-1 and TRBV20-1, were more frequent in patients than controls.

TCR beta cDNA libraries had unique molecular identifiers. From the PCR reads, TCRdb called clonotypes with MiXCR, one entry per CDR3 protein. In the table there are roughly 870,000 distinct CDR3 sequences, about 50% of which are singletons. Input material: blood. The receptors shown here come from a girl between 10 and 17 years old with multiple sclerosis.

This chain connects TRBV6-6 to TRBJ2-5; TRBD1 is a possible D gene (5 bases). The CDR3 totals 14 residues. Looked up from germline, CDR1 is MNHNY and CDR2 is SVGAGI (reference sequence). Trimming pared 7 bases from V and 0 bases from J, leaving 12 bases between. As DNA, the CDR3 is TGTGCCAGCAAAGTGGGGCTAGACCAAGAGACCCAGTACTTC. It encodes CASKVGLDQETQYF.

The chain employs TRBV5-1 and TRBJ2-3; a possible D gene is TRBD2 (5 bases). In germline, CDR1 is SGHRS, CDR2 YFSETQ. V lost 0 bases and J lost 2, with 13 bases in between. The CDR3 is made up of 16 amino acids. The DNA for the CDR3 is TGCGCCAGCAGCTTGGGCTACCGTCGGGACACAGATACGCAGTATTTT. This sequence encodes CASSLGYRRDTDTQYF.

This clonotype appeared a few times. This chain connects TRBV18 to TRBJ1-5, with D possibly TRBD1 on 5 matching bases. The length of the CDR3 is 14 residues. Trimming removed 1 base from V and 4 bases from J, with 8 bases in between. Looked up from germline, CDR1 is KGHSH and CDR2 is LQKENI. CDR3 protein: CASSPLRGNQPQHF. The CDR3 bases are TGTGCCAGCTCACCACTCCGGGGGAATCAGCCCCAGCATTTT.

This chain uses TRBV6-5 with TRBJ1-1, with no clear D. The V end lost 2 bases, the J end lost 7 bases, and 8 bases lay between the germline ends. Germline CDR1 reads MNHEY; CDR2 reads SVGAGI. This CDR3 has 12 amino acids. The CDR3, as DNA: TGTGCCAGCAGTTACCCGGTCGGTGAAGCTTTCTTT. Translated: CASSYPVGEAFF.

Details on this clonotype: An end of the junction differs from the germline gene, which may be a read error. V usage is TRBV7-8 and J usage is TRBJ1-5; D uncertain. Germline loops: CDR1 SGHVS, CDR2 FQNEAQ. The CDR3 contains 16 residues. The CDR3 loop is CAGSFSSPRGSVPQHF. CDR3 sequence (DNA): TGTGCCGGCAGCTTCTCTAGCCCCAGAGGAAGTGTGCCCCAGCATTTT.

The J gene is TRBJ1-6, the V gene TRBV20-1, with 8 bases identical to TRBD1. CDR1 DFQATT and CDR2 SNEGSKA come from the germline V gene (reference sequence). V was pared by 3 bases and J by 5 bases, with 6 bases of the junction left unmatched. The CDR3 runs 15 residues. The chain's CDR3 is CSASAGGRNNSPLHF. The CDR3, as DNA: TGCAGTGCTAGTGCAGGGGGCAGGAATAATTCACCCCTCCACTTT.

This clonotype was seen a single time. The V and J genes are TRBV7-3 and TRBJ2-2; unclear D gene. Germline-derived CDR1 and CDR2 are SGHTA and FQGTGA. This CDR3 spans 12 amino acids. The V and J ends lost 8 bases and 2 bases respectively, with 6 bases between them. For the CDR3, the DNA is TGTGCCAGCGTTATAAACACCGGGGAGCTGTTTTTT. The encoded protein is CASVINTGELFF.

This chain uses TRBV12-3 or TRBV12-4 with TRBJ1-2, with D perhaps matching TRBD1 (6 bases). The V end lost 3 bases, the J end lost 2 bases, and 13 bases lay between the germline ends. This CDR3 region has 15 residues. DNA of the CDR3: TGTGCCAGCAGTTTTGGGACAACTATGAACTATGGCTACACCTTC. It yields the protein CASSFGTTMNYGYTF.

The gene calls are TRBV20-1 and TRBJ2-7; TRBD1 aligns across 7 bases. The CDR3 loop spans 15 amino acids. V shed 6 bases and J 3 bases; nucleotides not matched to a gene: 14. CDR1 is DFQATT and CDR2 is SNEGSKA in the germline V gene (reference sequence). CDR3 DNA sequence: TGCAGTGCAGCCCTACCGGGACAGACCTTCTACGAGCAGTACTTC. Residues: CSAALPGQTFYEQYF.

This rearrangement joins TRBV7-9 to TRBJ2-7; TRBD1 agrees at 7 bases. V lost 6 bases and J lost 5; bases outside the gene matches: 4. This CDR3 region has 12 residues. Germline V gene sequence: CDR1 SEHNR, CDR2 FQNEAQ (reference sequence). In DNA form, the CDR3 reads TGTGCCAGCAGACTTACAGGGGACGAGCAGTACTTC. Translating it yields CASRLTGDEQYF.

The rearrangement uses TRBV20-1 and TRBJ1-4; 7 bases fit TRBD1. The CDR3 covers 13 residues. V was pared by 6 bases and J by 5 bases, with 6 bases of the junction left unmatched. CDR1 and CDR2 from the germline V gene are DFQATT and SNEGSKA (reference sequence). The CDR3 nucleotides read TGCAGTGCGCGGGACAGTAGGAATGAAAAACTGTTTTTT. It specifies CSARDSRNEKLFF.

The chain's CDR3 is CASSLPGGTAYGYTF. In DNA, the CDR3 is TGTGCCAGCAGCCTACCTGGAGGGACAGCCTATGGCTACACCTTC. The chain couples TRBV7-9 to TRBJ1-2, with TRBD1 matching 7 bases. Germline V gene data show CDR1 as SEHNR and CDR2 as FQNEAQ (reference sequence). The length of the CDR3 is 15 residues. The junction had 10 bases not matched to a gene; V was cut back by 5 bases and J by 4 bases.

The DNA of the CDR3 is TGCAGCGTTCTTAGGGGAAGAGATGGGCAGTTCTTC. It translates to CSVLRGRDGQFF. The gene calls are TRBV29-1 and TRBJ2-1, with a weak D call TRBD1 (5 bases). Germline assignment: CDR1 SQVTM and CDR2 ANQGSEA. V gave up 5 bases and J gave up 12 bases, with 17 bases separating them. The length of the CDR3 is 12 residues.

The chain couples TRBV15 to TRBJ2-2; the D gene is possibly TRBD1 (5 bases). The CDR3 has 17 residues. Germline loops: CDR1 LNHNV, CDR2 YYDKDF (reference sequence). The V gene lost 4 bases and the J gene lost 4 bases, with 19 bases spanning the gap. The CDR3 reads CATSIEAGFMVTGELFF. The DNA of the CDR3 is TGTGCCACCAGCATAGAGGCAGGGTTCATGGTCACCGGGGAGCTGTTTTTT.

This clonotype appeared a few times. The chain joins TRBV11-2 to TRBJ2-6, with D uncertain. The CDR3 runs 15 residues. The V gene lost 8 bases and the J gene lost 3 bases, with 14 bases spanning the gap. CDR1 is SGHAT, CDR2 FQNNGV, per germline. CDR3 residues: CASGEVLVGANVLTF. The CDR3 DNA is TGTGCCAGCGGGGAAGTGCTAGTTGGGGCCAACGTCCTGACTTTC. Supplemented by reference TRBV11-2 and TRBJ2-6, the full variable domain reads EAGVAQSPRYKIIEKRQSVAFWCNPISGHATLYWYQQILGQGPKLLIQFQNNGVVDDSQLPKDRFSAERLKGVDSTLKIQPAKLEDSAVYLCASGEVLVGANVLTFGAGSRLTVL.